Below, 12 T cell receptor beta chains from the same sample are listed, as sequenced in a study of blood T cell repertoires in COVID-19. Profiled with immunoSEQ multiplex PCR; TCRdb holds only in-frame clones, not every one. Of 150,000 to 200,000 clones in the sample, over 80% were seen once. Input material: peripheral blood. Receptors were obtained from a man aged 60 to 69 with COVID-19, enrolled during active disease.

V and J are TRBV7-2 and TRBJ1-5; unclear D gene. CDR3 length equals 14 residues. CDR1 is SGHTA and CDR2 is FQGNSA in the germline V gene. V lost 5 bases to trimming and J lost 0 bases, with 8 bases between them. The CDR3 region is CASSASGSNQPQHF. In DNA form, the CDR3 reads TGTGCCAGCAGCGCCAGTGGTAGCAATCAGCCCCAGCATTTT. Full variable domain (missing parts from reference TRBV7-2 and TRBJ1-5): GAGVSQSPSNKVTEKGKDVELRCDPISGHTALYWYRQSLGQGLEFLIYFQGNSAPDKSGLPSDRFSAERTGGSVSTLTIQRTQQEDSAVYLCASSASGSNQPQHFGDGTRLSIL.

The sample holds a few counts of this clone. V is TRBV18 and J is TRBJ1-5, with TRBD1 identical over 7 bases. The junction had 4 bases not matched to a gene; V was cut back by 4 bases and J by 7 bases. This CDR3 is built from 13 residues. Germline assignment: CDR1 KGHSH and CDR2 LQKENI. The CDR3 loop is CASSQGANQPQHF. The CDR3 DNA is TGTGCCAGCTCACAGGGGGCCAACCAGCCCCAGCATTTT.

The CDR3 loop is CASRQTSNSPLHF. The CDR3 nucleotides are TGTGCCAGCAGACAGACAAGCAATTCACCCCTCCACTTT. The rearrangement links TRBV2 to TRBJ1-6; D remains ambiguous. Between the trimmed V and J ends, which lost 6 bases and 7 bases, there was a span of 10 bases. CDR1 and CDR2 (germline): SNHLY, FYNNEI. There are 13 residues in the CDR3. The full variable domain, with the rest looked up from reference TRBV2 and TRBJ1-6, is EPEVTQTPSHQVTQMGQEVILRCVPISNHLYFYWYRQILGQKVEFLVSFYNNEISEKSEIFDDQFSVERPDGSNFTLKIRSTKLEDSAMYFCASRQTSNSPLHFGNGTRLTVT.

The chain uses TRBV20-1 and TRBJ1-2; D is possibly TRBD1 (5 bases). Per the germline V gene, CDR1 is DFQATT and CDR2 is SNEGSKA (reference sequence). Trimming removed 2 bases from V and 7 bases from J, with 8 bases in between. This CDR3 is built from 11 residues. The CDR3 DNA reads TGCAGTGCTAGATACCAGGGTGGCTACACCTTC. It is translated as CSARYQGGYTF.

This rearrangement joins TRBV2 to TRBJ1-4, with D uncertain. Trimming cost V 6 bases and J 4 bases, with 12 bases left between them. There are 14 residues in the CDR3. Germline CDR1 and CDR2: SNHLY and FYNNEI. The chain's CDR3 is CASRARTNNEKLFF. The CDR3 DNA reads as TGTGCCAGCAGAGCCCGGACTAATAATGAAAAACTGTTTTTT.

This clone was observed a few times. This chain connects TRBV6-5 to TRBJ1-1; maybe TRBD1 (6 bases). The CDR3 length is 14 residues. The V and J ends lost 6 bases and 5 bases respectively, with 16 bases between them. Per the germline V gene, CDR1 is MNHEY and CDR2 is SVGAGI. DNA of the CDR3: TGTGCCAGCAGCCCCGAAGTAGGGGGAACTGAAGCTTTCTTT. Encoded protein: CASSPEVGGTEAFF.

This clone turned up a few times. This chain connects TRBV29-1 to TRBJ1-2, with 7 bases fitting TRBD1. CDR3 size: 13 residues. J was trimmed by 6 bases and V by 4 bases; bases with no gene match: 8. The germline gives CDR1 SQVTM, CDR2 ANQGSEA. CDR3: CSVAHRGIDGYTF. The DNA of the CDR3 is TGCAGCGTTGCGCACAGGGGAATAGATGGCTACACCTTC. The variable domain in full, with the rest retrieved from reference TRBV29-1 and TRBJ1-2, is SAVISQKPSRDICQRGTSLTIQCQVDSQVTMMFWYRQQPGQSLTLIATANQGSEATYESGFVIDKFPISRPNLTFSTLTVSNMSPEDSSIYLCSVAHRGIDGYTFGSGTRLTVV.

V is TRBV7-6 and J is TRBJ1-6, with a tentative D call TRBD1 (5 bases). The germline V and J ends were trimmed by 1 base and 7 bases, with 14 bases remaining between them. This CDR3 region has 16 residues. Germline loops: CDR1 SGHVS, CDR2 FNYEAQ. The CDR3 nucleotides read TGTGCCAGCAGCTTAGAGGGGAGGTTCGGAAATTCACCCCTCCACTTT. Its protein is CASSLEGRFGNSPLHF.

This chain links TRBV10-3 with TRBJ1-4; 10 positions match TRBD1. The junction had 7 bases not matched to a gene; V was cut back by 5 bases and J by 4 bases. CDR1 and CDR2 from the germline V gene are ENHRY and SYGVKD. The CDR3 runs 16 residues. The CDR3 region is CAISSSGTGVNEKLFF. The CDR3 DNA follows: TGTGCCATCAGTTCTTCAGGGACAGGGGTTAATGAAAAACTGTTTTTT.

The chain has TRBV7-2 and TRBJ1-3; 7 nucleotides match TRBD1. The germline V gene has CDR1 SGHTA and CDR2 FQGNSA. CDR3 length: 16 residues. J lost 3 bases, V lost 5 bases, and 10 bases had no gene match. The CDR3 nucleotides read TGTGCCAGCAGCCTCATCGGCAGGGGGGTTGGAAACACCATATATTTT. This translates into CASSLIGRGVGNTIYF.

The chain recombines TRBV7-2 with TRBJ2-7, with a tentative D call TRBD2 (5 bases). The ends were cut back, 6 bases at V and 1 base at J, with 16 bases in the middle. The germline V gene encodes CDR1 SGHTA and CDR2 FQGNSA. The CDR3 runs 15 residues. CDR3 bases: TGTGCCAGCAGTCAGACAAATCGGGAATCCTACGAGCAGTACTTC. Amino acid sequence: CASSQTNRESYEQYF.

This chain connects TRBV12-3 or TRBV12-4 to TRBJ1-4; D remains unclear. The CDR3 spans 13 residues. The V gene lost 6 bases and the J gene lost 6 bases, with 11 bases spanning the gap. The CDR3 sequence is CASRRVAYEKLFF. The CDR3 bases are TGTGCCAGCAGGCGTGTCGCGTATGAAAAACTGTTTTTT.